This paragraph covers one TCR beta chain sequence. The antigen remains undetermined. Germline CDR1 is SGHNT and CDR2 is YENEEA. V lost 5 bases, J lost 0 bases, and 22 bases lay in between. CDR3 length equals 18 residues. The data belong to a study of cytomegalovirus exposure and HLA in healthy donors. PCR primers comprised 60 Vbeta and 13 Jbeta primers. TCRdb keeps only in-frame clones here, not all; method: immunoSEQ multiplex PCR. The data contain 100,000 to 140,000 clones, roughly 87% of them seen just once; the ten biggest clones take up approximately 2.4%. Study-wide results and limits: The only immune exposure information that was available was CMV serostatus.

The sequenced sample was PBMCs. The gene calls are TRBV11-3 and TRBJ1-1, with D possibly TRBD1 on 6 matching bases. This receptor was identified in a man in his thirties or forties in good health and CMV-seropositive. CDR3 protein: CASSARDKAILMNTEAFF. CDR3 coding DNA: TGTGCCAGCAGCGCCCGGGACAAAGCAATTCTTATGAACACTGAAGCTTTCTTT.